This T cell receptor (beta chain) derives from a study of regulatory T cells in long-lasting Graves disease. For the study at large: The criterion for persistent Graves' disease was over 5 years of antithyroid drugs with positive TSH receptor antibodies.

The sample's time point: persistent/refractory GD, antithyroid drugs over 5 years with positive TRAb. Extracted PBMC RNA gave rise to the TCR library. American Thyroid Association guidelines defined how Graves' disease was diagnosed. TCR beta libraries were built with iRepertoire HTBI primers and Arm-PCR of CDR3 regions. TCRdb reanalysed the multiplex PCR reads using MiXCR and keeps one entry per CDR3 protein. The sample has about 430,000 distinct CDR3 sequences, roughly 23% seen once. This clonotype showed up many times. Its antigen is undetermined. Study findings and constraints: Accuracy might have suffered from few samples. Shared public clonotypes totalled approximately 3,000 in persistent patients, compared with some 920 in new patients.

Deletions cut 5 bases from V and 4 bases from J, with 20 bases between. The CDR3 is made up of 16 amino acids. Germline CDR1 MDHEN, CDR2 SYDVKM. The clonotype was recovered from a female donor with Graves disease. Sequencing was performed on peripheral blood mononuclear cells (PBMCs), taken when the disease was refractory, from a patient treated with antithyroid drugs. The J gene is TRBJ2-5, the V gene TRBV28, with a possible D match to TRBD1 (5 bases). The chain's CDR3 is CASSILQGAFLETQYF. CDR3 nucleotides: TGTGCCAGCAGTATACTACAAGGGGCGTTTTTAGAGACCCAGTACTTC.